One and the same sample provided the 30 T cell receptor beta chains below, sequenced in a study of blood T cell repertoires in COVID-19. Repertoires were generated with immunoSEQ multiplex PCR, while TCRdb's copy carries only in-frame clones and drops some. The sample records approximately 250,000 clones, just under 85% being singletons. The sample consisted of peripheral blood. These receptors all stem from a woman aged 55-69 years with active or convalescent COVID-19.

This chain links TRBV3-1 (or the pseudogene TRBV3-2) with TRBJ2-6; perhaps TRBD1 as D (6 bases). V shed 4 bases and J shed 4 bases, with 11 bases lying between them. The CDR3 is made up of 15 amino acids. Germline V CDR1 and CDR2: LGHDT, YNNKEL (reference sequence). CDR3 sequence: CASSPRTAGANVLTF. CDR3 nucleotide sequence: TGTGCCAGCAGCCCCCGGACAGCAGGGGCCAACGTCCTGACTTTC.

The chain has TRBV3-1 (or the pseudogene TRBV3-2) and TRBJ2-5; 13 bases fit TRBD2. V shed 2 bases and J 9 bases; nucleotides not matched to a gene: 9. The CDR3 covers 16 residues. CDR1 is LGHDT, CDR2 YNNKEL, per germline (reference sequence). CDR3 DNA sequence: TGTGCCAGCAGCCAACGGGGACTAGCGGGACCCCGGGCCCAGTACTTC. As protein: CASSQRGLAGPRAQYF.

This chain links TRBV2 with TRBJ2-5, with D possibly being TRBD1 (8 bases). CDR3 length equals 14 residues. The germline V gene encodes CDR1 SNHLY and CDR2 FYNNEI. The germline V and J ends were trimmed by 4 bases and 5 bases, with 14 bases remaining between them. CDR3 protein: CASSANRGGETQYF. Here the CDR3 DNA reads TGTGCCAGCAGTGCTAACAGGGGGGGGGAGACCCAGTACTTC.

The CDR3 bases are TGTGCCAGCAGCTTAGGACTGACAGGGGGAGCGTACGAGCAGTACTTC. Residues: CASSLGLTGGAYEQYF. The chain carries TRBV11-3 and TRBJ2-7; 9 bases agree with TRBD1. Germline CDR1 SGHNT, CDR2 YENEEA. The junction had 8 bases not matched to a gene; V was cut back by 1 base and J by 4 bases. The CDR3 is 16 amino acids.

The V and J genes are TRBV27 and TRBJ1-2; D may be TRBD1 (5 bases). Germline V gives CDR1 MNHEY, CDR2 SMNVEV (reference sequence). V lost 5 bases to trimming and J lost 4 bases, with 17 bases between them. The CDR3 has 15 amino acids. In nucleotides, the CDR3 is TGTGCCAGCAGTATACGCAGGGAAAGGGGCTATGGCTACACCTTC. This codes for CASSIRRERGYGYTF.

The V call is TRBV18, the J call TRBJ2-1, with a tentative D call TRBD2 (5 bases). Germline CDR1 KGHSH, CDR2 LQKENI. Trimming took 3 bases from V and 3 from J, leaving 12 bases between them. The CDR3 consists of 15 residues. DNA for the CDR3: TGTGCCAGCTCACCTAGCGTCGGGCACTACAATGAGCAGTTCTTC. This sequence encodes CASSPSVGHYNEQFF.

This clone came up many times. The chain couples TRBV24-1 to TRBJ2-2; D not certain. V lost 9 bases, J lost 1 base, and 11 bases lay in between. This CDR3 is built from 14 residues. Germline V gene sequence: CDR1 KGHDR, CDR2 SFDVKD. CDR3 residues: CATRVAQNTGELFF. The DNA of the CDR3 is TGTGCCACCCGGGTTGCCCAGAACACCGGGGAGCTGTTTTTT.

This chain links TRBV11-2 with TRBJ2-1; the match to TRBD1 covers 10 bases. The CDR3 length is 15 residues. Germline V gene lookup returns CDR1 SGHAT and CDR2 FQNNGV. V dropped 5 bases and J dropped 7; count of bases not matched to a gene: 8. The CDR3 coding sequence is TGTGCCAGCAGCCCCCCCGGGACAGGGGCGAATGAGCAGTTCTTC. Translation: CASSPPGTGANEQFF. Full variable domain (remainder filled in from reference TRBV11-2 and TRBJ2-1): EAGVAQSPRYKIIEKRQSVAFWCNPISGHATLYWYQQILGQGPKLLIQFQNNGVVDDSQLPKDRFSAERLKGVDSTLKIQPAKLEDSAVYLCASSPPGTGANEQFFGPGTRLTVL.

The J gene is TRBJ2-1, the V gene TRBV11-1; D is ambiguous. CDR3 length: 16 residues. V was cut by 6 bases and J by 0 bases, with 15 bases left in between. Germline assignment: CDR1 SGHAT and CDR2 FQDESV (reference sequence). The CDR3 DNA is TGTGCCAGCAGTCAAAATCCGGTGAGCTCCTACAATGAGCAGTTCTTC. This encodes CASSQNPVSSYNEQFF.

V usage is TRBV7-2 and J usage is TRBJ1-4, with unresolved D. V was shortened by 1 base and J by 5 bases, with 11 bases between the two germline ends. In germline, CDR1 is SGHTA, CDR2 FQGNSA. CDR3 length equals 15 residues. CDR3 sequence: CASSLDGDFNEKLFF. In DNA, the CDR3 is TGTGCCAGCAGCTTAGACGGAGATTTCAATGAAAAACTGTTTTTT.

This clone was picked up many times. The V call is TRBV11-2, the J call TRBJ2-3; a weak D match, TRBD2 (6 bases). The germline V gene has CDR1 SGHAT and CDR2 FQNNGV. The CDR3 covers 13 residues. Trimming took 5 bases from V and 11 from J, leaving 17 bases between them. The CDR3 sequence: CASSPGAPGWQYF. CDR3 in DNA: TGTGCCAGCAGCCCGGGAGCTCCCGGATGGCAGTATTTT. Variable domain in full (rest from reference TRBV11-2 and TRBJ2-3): EAGVAQSPRYKIIEKRQSVAFWCNPISGHATLYWYQQILGQGPKLLIQFQNNGVVDDSQLPKDRFSAERLKGVDSTLKIQPAKLEDSAVYLCASSPGAPGWQYFGPGTRLTVL.

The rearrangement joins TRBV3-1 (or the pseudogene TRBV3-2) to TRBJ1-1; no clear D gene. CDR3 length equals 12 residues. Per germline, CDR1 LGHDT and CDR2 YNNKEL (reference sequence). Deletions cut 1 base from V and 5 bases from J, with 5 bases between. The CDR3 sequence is CASSQVRTEAFF. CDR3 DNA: TGTGCCAGCAGCCAAGTGAGGACTGAAGCTTTCTTT.

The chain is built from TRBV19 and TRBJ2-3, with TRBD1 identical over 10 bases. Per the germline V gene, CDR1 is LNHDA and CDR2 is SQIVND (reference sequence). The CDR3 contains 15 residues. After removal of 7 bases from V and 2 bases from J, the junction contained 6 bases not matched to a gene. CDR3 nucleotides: TGTGCCAGTACAGGGGGGACAGGGGTCACAGATACGCAGTATTTT. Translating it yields CASTGGTGVTDTQYF.

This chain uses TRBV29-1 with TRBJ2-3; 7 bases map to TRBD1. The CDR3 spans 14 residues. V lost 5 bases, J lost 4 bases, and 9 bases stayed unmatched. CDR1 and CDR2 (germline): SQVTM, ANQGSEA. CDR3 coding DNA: TGCAGCGTTACACAGGGGTTTGCTGCAGATACGCAGTATTTT. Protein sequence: CSVTQGFAADTQYF.

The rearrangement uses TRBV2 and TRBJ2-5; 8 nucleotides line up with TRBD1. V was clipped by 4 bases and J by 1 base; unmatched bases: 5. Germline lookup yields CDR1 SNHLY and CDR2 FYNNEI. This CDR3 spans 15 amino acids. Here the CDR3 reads CASSGRGHSQETQYF. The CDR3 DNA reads TGTGCCAGCAGTGGCAGGGGGCATTCCCAAGAGACCCAGTACTTC.

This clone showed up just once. In nucleotides, the CDR3 is TGTGCCAGCAGCTTACGTGGACTAGCGGGACGTGAGCAGTTCTTC. Its translation: CASSLRGLAGREQFF. The J gene is TRBJ2-1, the V gene TRBV11-3, with 12 bases aligning to TRBD2. V dropped 2 bases and J dropped 9; count of bases not matched to a gene: 5. CDR1 is SGHNT and CDR2 is YENEEA in the germline V gene. CDR3 size: 15 residues.

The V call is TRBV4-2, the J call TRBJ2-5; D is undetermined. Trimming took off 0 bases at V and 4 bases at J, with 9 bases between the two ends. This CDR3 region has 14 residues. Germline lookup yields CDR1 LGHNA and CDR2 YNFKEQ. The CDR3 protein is CASSQEANRETQYF. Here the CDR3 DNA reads TGTGCCAGCAGCCAAGAAGCCAACAGAGAGACCCAGTACTTC.

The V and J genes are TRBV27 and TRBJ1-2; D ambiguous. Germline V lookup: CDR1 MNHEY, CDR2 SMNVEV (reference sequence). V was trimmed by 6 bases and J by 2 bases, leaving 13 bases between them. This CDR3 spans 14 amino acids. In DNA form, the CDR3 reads TGTGCCAGCAGCCCGAGGGCATTGAACTATGGCTACACCTTC. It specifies CASSPRALNYGYTF.

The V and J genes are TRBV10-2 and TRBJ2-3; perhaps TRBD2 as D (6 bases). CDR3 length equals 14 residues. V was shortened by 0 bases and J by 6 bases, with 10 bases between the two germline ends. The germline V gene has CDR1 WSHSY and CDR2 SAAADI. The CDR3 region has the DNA TGCGCCAGCAGTGAGTCGCGGGGCGGGGATACGCAGTATTTT. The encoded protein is CASSESRGGDTQYF.

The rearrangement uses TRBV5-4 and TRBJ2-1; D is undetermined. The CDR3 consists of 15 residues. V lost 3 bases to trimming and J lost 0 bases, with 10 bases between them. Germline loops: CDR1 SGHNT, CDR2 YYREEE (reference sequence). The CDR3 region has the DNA TGTGCCAGCAGCTCGAGGATCAGCTCCTACAATGAGCAGTTCTTC. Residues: CASSSRISSYNEQFF.

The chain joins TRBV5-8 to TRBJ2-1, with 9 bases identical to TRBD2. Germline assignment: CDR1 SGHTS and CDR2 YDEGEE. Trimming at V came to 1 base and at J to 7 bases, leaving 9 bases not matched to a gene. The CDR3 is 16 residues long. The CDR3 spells CASSLLGLARYNEQFF. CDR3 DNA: TGTGCCAGCAGCTTGTTGGGACTAGCTCGTTATAATGAGCAGTTCTTC.

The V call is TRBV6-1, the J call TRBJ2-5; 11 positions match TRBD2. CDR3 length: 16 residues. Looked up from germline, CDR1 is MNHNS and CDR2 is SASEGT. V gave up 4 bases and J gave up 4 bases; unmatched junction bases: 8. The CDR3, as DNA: TGTGCCAGCAGTGCCCTAGCGGGGGGCCTTGGAGAGACCCAGTACTTC. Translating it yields CASSALAGGLGETQYF.

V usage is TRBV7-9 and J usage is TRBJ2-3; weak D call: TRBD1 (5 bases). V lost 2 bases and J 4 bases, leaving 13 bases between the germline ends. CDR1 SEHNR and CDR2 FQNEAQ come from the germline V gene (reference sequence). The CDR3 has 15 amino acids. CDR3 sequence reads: CASSLMAGPPDTQYF. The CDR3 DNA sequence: TGTGCCAGCAGCTTAATGGCAGGGCCCCCAGATACGCAGTATTTT.

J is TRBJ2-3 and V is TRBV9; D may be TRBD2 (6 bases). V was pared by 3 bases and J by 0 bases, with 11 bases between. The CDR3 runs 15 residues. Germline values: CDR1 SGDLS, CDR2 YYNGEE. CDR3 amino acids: CASSDGGSSTDTQYF. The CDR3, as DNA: TGTGCCAGCAGCGATGGGGGGAGTAGCACAGATACGCAGTATTTT.

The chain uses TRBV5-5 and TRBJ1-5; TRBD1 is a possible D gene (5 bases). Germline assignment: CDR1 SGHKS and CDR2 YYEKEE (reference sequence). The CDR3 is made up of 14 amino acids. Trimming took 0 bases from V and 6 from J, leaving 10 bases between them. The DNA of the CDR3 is TGTGCCAGCAGCTTGGCAGGGATGGGTCAGCCCCAGCATTTT. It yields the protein CASSLAGMGQPQHF.

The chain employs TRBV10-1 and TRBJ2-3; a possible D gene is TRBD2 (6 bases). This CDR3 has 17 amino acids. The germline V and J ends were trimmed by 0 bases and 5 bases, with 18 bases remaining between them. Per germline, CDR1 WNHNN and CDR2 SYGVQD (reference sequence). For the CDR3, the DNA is TGCGCCAGCAGTGAGTCGAGGCGGTTGTCGCGGGGAGATACGCAGTATTTT. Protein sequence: CASSESRRLSRGDTQYF.

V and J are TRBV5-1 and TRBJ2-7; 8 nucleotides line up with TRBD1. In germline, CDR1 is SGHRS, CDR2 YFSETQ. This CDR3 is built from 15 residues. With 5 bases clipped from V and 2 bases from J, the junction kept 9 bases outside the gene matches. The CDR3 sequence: CASSNTGGNPYEQYF. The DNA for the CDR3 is TGCGCCAGCAGTAATACAGGGGGAAACCCCTACGAGCAGTACTTC.

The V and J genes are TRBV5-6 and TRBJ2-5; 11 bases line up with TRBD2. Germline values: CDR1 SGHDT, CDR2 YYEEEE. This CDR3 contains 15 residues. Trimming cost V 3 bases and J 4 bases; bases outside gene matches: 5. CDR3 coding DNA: TGTGCCAGCAGCTCCCTAGCGGGAGGCGGAGAGACCCAGTACTTC. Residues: CASSSLAGGGETQYF.

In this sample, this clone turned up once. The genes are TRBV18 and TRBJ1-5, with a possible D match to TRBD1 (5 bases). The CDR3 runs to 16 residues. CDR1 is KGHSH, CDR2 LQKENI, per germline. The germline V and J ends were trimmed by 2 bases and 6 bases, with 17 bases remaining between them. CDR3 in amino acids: CASSPNGAVFSQPQHF. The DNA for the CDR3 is TGTGCCAGCTCACCAAATGGGGCAGTTTTTTCTCAGCCCCAGCATTTT.

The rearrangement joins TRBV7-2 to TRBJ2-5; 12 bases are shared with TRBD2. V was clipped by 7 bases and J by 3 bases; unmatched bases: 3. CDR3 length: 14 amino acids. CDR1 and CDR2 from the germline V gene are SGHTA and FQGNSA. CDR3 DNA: TGTGCCAGCAACGGACTAGCGGGGAAAGAGACCCAGTACTTC. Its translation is CASNGLAGKETQYF.